The present entry profiles one TCR beta chain with its context. Its specificity is unknown. It is unclear where the CDR3 begins or ends on the DNA, so no DNA is shown, and the CDR3 is as TCRdb lists it. Germline assignment: CDR1 SGHRS and CDR2 YFSETQ. The CDR3 numbers 21 amino acids, ends counted. This sample was taken from a study of T-cell reconstitution after alpha-beta-depleted transplantation in children. Library preparation (for TCRbeta) was performed with unique molecular identifiers. TCRdb re-called the PCR reads with MiXCR, one entry per CDR3 protein. Of just over 950,000 distinct CDR3 sequences listed, roughly 29% were seen once; the top ten hold roughly 30%. Study-wide results and caveats: By about two months after transplant, alpha-beta T cells reportedly arose from several hundred graft clones that had expanded.

Material: PBMCs, mostly from graft donor cells, obtained 360 days after TCRalphabeta/CD19-depleted stem cell transplant. The clonotype originates from a boy younger than two who had a stem cell transplant for SCID, so the T cells may come from the graft donor. V usage is TRBV5-1 and J usage is TRBJ2-1; TRBD1 is taken as the D call from the table, unchecked against the DNA. This CDR3 is CASSGTFVFWQGISSYNEQFF.